This T cell receptor beta chain was identified in a study of blood T cell repertoires in COVID-19 (dated by TCRdb to 2018 to 2021). Regarding the complete study: Samples from collaborators originated in the United States, Italy and Spain and spanned both the acute and convalescent phases of COVID-19. Deeply sampled blood TCRbeta repertoires from subjects exposed to, actively infected with, or recovered from COVID-19 were included in the dataset. The prospective study material was composed of cDNA or gDNA derived from T cells, B-cell-depleted T cells, or PBMCs. The repertoires were released in a freely available public database meant as a resource for research on the immune response to SARS-CoV-2. Samples were obtained from the ongoing ImmuneRACE study (first 160 participants) and from 1,000 to 1,500 subjects provided by 6 global collaborators. Where HLA class I and class II types were available, the types were taken from metadata supplied by the sample provider, not from assay-based typing. A de-identified subject ID, COVID-19 status, age in years and sex were almost always included in the sample metadata.

Here is what the overall study found, with its caveats: The amount of clinical and demographic metadata varied by source and participant and was provided uncurated.

The immunoSEQ Assay, a bias-controlled multiplex PCR, was used to amplify TCRbeta CDR3 regions from genomic DNA. The study's own analysis went as follows. The number of nucleated cells in each sample was estimated by amplification of reference gene primers within the assay. To quantify the absolute abundance of each unique TCRbeta CDR3 rearrangement, sequence reads were collapsed and filtered. For each sample, productive Simpson clonality was calculated by taking the square root of Simpson's diversity index across productive rearrangements. TCRdb holds this immuneACCESS table with in-frame rearrangements only. Some clones are missing; in checked studies, unresolved V genes explain under half, and the rest has no known cause. For V, J and clone size, that table is used; D and trimming come from the DNA. The sample table records fewer than 120,000 clones; 85% to 90% of these occur just once. The top ten constitute 3% to 3.5% of the sample.

With respect to this clone: It has no known antigen specificity. No base qualities exist here, and no much larger clone lies one base off it.

Whole blood was collected in K2EDTA tubes by collaborating institutions according to the institutions' own protocols. For TCRbeta analysis, collaborator samples were shipped as frozen whole blood, as isolated PBMCs, or as DNA extracted from either sample type. CDR1 and CDR2 (LGHDT, YNNKEL) derive from the germline V gene (reference sequence). Measured from the cysteine to the phenylalanine, the CDR3 is 15 residues long. Just the 45-base CDR3 DNA is kept, in frame starting at base 1. V sheds 2 bases and J sheds 5 bases, leaving 13 bases between their ends. This clonotype originated in a woman between 45 and 65 years old with acute or convalescent COVID-19. The sample consisted of peripheral blood. This chain is built from TRBV3-1 (or the pseudogene TRBV3-2) and TRBJ2-1; the D gene is perhaps TRBD1, from 6 matching bases. The DNA is TGTGCCAGCAGCCAACAAACAGGGATCCACAATGAGCAGTTCTTC. Its protein reads: CASSQQTGIHNEQFF.